This T cell receptor (beta chain) is drawn from a study of shared clonotypes between healthy human individuals. Study at large: The donor group consisted of a couple of women and a few men, aged 18 to 49. The study's findings and limits: Blood alone was sampled, and tissue repertoires likely differ.

The V end lost 4 bases, the J end lost 7 bases, and 14 bases lay between the germline ends. The length of the CDR3 is 13 residues. Germline V gene sequence: CDR1 SGHNT, CDR2 YYREEE (reference sequence). With respect to this clone: Antigen specificity is unknown.

Several immunoSEQ plates held equal portions of the genomic DNA taken from each subset. The authors' processing: With immunoSEQ giving junction-only sequences and no quality scores, filtering differed. Profiling relied on immunoSEQ multiplex PCR, and the TCRdb table lists in-frame clones only, not all of them. For V, J and clone size, that table is used; D and trimming come from the DNA. Here the sample spans roughly 810,000 clones, about 96% being singletons. Positively selected for CCR7, the CD45RO-negative cells used as naive CD8 cells excluded terminally differentiated effector memory CD45RA+ cells.

Sequences were obtained from naive CD8+ T cells sorted from blood. The chain combines TRBV5-4 with TRBJ1-1; D call uncertain. This sequence was found in a man aged 30-40 years in good health. The CDR3 region is CASSPGLAGEAFF. The DNA of the CDR3 is TGTGCCAGCAGCCCGGGCCTTGCAGGTGAAGCTTTCTTT.